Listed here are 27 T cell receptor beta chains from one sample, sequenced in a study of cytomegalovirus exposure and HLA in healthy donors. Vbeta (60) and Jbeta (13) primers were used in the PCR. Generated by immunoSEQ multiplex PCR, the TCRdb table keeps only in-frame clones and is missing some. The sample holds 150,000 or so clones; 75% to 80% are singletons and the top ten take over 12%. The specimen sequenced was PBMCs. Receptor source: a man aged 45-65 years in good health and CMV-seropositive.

The CDR3 DNA reads TGTGCCAGCAGCTCAATCCTCACTACTGTAGGGAGGGGTGGCTACACCTTC. Its translation: CASSSILTTVGRGGYTF. This chain connects TRBV7-2 to TRBJ1-2; tentative D call: TRBD1 (5 bases). The CDR3 is 17 amino acids. Germline loops: CDR1 SGHTA, CDR2 FQGNSA. Trimming took 4 bases from V and 7 from J, leaving 25 bases between them. Variable domain in full (rest from reference TRBV7-2 and TRBJ1-2): GAGVSQSPSNKVTEKGKDVELRCDPISGHTALYWYRQSLGQGLEFLIYFQGNSAPDKSGLPSDRFSAERTGGSVSTLTIQRTQQEDSAVYLCASSSILTTVGRGGYTFGSGTRLTVV.

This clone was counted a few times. CDR3 sequence: CASSPTGTGGEKLFF. For the CDR3, the DNA is TGTGCCAGCAGTCCGACCGGGACAGGAGGTGAAAAACTGTTTTTT. The rearrangement joins TRBV6-5 to TRBJ1-4, with 8 nucleotides matching TRBD1. V lost 5 bases, J lost 7 bases, and 9 bases stayed unmatched. The germline gives CDR1 MNHEY, CDR2 SVGAGI. This CDR3 contains 15 residues.

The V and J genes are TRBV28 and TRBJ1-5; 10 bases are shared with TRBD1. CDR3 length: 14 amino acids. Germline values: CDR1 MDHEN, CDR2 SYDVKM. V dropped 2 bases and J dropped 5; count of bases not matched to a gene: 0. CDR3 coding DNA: TGTGCCAGCAGTTTAGGGACAGGGGATCAGCCCCAGCATTTT. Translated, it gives CASSLGTGDQPQHF.

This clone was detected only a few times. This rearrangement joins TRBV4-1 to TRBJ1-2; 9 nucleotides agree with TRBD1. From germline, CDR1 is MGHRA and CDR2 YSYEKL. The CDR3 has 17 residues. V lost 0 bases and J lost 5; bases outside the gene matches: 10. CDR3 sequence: CASSQDWDREVLYGYTF. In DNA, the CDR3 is TGCGCCAGCAGCCAAGACTGGGACAGGGAGGTTTTATATGGCTACACCTTC.

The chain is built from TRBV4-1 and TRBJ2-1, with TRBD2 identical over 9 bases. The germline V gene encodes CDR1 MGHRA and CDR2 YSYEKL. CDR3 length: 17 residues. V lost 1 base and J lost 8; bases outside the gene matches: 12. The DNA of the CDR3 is TGCGCCAGCAGCCAAGGGGGGTCCGGCGGGGGGGCGTATGAGCAGTTCTTC. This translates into CASSQGGSGGGAYEQFF.

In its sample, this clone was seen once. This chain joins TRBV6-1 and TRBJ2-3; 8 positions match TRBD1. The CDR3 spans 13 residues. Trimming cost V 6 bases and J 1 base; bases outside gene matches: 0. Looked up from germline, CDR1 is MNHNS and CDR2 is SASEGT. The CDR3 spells CASRGQGTDTQYF. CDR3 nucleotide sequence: TGTGCCAGCAGGGGACAGGGCACAGATACGCAGTATTTT.

The CDR3: CASSLPGYQQYF. The CDR3 DNA reads TGTGCCAGCAGCTTGCCAGGGTACCAGCAGTACTTC. J is TRBJ2-7 and V is TRBV28, with a tentative D call TRBD1 (5 bases). Trimming removed 6 bases at V and 8 bases at J, with 14 bases between. Germline loops: CDR1 MDHEN, CDR2 SYDVKM. This CDR3 contains 12 residues.

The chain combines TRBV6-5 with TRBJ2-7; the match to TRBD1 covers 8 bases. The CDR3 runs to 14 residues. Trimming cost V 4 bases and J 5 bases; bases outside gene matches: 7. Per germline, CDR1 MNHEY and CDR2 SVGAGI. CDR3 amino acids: CASSWGQAAHEQYF. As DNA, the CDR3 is TGTGCCAGCAGTTGGGGACAGGCGGCCCACGAGCAGTACTTC.

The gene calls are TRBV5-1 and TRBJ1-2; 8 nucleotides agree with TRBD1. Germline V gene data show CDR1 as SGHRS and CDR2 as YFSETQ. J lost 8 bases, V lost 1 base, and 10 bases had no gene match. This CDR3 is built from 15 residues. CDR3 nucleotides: TGCGCCAGCAGCTTGAACGAGGGACAGGCCTCCGGCTACACCTTC. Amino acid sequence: CASSLNEGQASGYTF.

CDR3 sequence (DNA): TGTGCCAGCAGTTCCGTCAGGGGGAAGCATGGCTACACCTTC. Translation: CASSSVRGKHGYTF. This chain connects TRBV28 to TRBJ1-2; 7 nucleotides agree with TRBD1. CDR1 and CDR2 (germline): MDHEN, SYDVKM. The CDR3 is made up of 14 amino acids. J was trimmed by 6 bases and V by 4 bases; bases with no gene match: 8.

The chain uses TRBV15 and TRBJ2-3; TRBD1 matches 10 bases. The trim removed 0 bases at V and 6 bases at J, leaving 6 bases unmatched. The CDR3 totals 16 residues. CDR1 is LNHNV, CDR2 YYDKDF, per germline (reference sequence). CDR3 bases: TGTGCCACCAGCAGAGATCTCGGACAGGGGGGGGATACGCAGTATTTT. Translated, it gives CATSRDLGQGGDTQYF.

The CDR3 DNA follows: TGTGCCAGCAGTGAACACAGGGGGTCGGCTGAAGCTTTCTTT. It is translated as CASSEHRGSAEAFF. The chain couples TRBV28 to TRBJ1-1; 8 nucleotides match TRBD1. Germline CDR1 MDHEN, CDR2 SYDVKM. The CDR3 totals 14 residues. V shed 5 bases and J 6 bases; nucleotides not matched to a gene: 8.

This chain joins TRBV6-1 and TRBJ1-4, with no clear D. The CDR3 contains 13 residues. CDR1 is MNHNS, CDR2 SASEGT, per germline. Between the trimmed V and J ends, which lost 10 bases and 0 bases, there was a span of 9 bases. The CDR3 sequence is CAIARATNEKLFF. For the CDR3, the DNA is TGTGCCATAGCGCGGGCAACTAATGAAAAACTGTTTTTT.

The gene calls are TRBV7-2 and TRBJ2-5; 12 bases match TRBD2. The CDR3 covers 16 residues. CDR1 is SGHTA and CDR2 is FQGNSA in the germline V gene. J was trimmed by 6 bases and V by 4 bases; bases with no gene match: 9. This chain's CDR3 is CASSSPLAGGPKTQYF. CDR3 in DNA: TGTGCCAGCAGCTCCCCCCTAGCGGGGGGGCCGAAGACCCAGTACTTC.

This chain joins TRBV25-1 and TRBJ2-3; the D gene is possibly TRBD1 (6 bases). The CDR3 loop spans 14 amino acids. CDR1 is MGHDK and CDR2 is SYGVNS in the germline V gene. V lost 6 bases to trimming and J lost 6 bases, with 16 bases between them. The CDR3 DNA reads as TGTGCCAGCAGGACGGGACACCCGGGGGATACGCAGTATTTT. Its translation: CASRTGHPGDTQYF.

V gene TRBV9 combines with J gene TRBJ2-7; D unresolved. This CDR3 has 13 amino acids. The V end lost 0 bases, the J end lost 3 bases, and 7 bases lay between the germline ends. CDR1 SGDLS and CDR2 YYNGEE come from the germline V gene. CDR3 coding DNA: TGTGCCAGCAGCGTAGATGGCGGCTACGAGCAGTACTTC. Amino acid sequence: CASSVDGGYEQYF.

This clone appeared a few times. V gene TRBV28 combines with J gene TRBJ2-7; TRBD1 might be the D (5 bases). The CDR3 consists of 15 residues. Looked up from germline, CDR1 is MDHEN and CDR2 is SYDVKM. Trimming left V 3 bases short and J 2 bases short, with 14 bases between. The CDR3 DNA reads TGTGCCAGCAGTTTGTCAGGGTTATTAACCTACGAGCAGTACGTC. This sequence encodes CASSLSGLLTYEQYV.

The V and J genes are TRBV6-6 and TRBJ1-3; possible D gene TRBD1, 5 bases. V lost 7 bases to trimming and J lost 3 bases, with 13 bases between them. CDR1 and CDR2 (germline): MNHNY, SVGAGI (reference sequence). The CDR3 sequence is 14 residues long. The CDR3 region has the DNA TGTGCCAGCAAAAGTGGAGGGGATGGAAACACCATATATTTT. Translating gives CASKSGGDGNTIYF.

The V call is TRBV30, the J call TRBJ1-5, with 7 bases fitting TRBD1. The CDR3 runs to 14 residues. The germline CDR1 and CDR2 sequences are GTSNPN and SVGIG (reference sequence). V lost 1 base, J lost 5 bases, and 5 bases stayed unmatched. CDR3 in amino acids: CAWSGTGRHQPQHF. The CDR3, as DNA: TGTGCCTGGAGTGGGACAGGCCGGCATCAGCCCCAGCATTTT.

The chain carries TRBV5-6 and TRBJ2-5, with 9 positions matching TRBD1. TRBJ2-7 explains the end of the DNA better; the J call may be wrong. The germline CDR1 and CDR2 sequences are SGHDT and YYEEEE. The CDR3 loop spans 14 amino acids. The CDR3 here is CASSRTGVTGEQYF. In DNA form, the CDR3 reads TGTGCCAGCAGCCGGACAGGGGTCACGGGCGAGCAGTACTTC.

The CDR3 DNA is TGCGCCAGCAGCCAGGGACAGGGTCATGAAAAACTGTTTTTT. Protein: CASSQGQGHEKLFF. This chain uses TRBV5-1 with TRBJ1-4; 9 nucleotides match TRBD1. CDR3 length equals 14 residues. The germline CDR1 and CDR2 sequences are SGHRS and YFSETQ. J was trimmed by 6 bases and V by 4 bases; bases with no gene match: 4.

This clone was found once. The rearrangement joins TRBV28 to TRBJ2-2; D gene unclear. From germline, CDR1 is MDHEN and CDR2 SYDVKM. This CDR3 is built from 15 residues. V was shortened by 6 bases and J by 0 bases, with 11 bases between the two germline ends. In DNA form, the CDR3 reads TGTGCCAGCAGGACCGACACCCCGAACACCGGGGAGCTGTTTTTT. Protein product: CASRTDTPNTGELFF.

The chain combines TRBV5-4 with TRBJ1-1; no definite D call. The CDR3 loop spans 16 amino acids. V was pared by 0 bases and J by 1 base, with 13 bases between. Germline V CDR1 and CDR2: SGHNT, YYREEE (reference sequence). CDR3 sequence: CASSLGLGRKNTEAFF. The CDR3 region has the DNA TGTGCCAGCAGCTTGGGTCTGGGCAGGAAGAACACTGAAGCTTTCTTT.

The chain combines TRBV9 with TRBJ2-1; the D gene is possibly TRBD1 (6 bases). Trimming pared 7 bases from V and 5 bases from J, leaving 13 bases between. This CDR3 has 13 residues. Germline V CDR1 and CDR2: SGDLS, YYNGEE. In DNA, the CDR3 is TGTGCCAGCGCCGTAGGACAGAACAATGAGCAGTTCTTC. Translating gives CASAVGQNNEQFF.

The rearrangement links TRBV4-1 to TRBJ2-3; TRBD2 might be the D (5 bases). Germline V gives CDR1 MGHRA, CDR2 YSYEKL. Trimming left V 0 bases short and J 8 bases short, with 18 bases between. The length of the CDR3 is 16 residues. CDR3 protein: CASSQESIARLGTQYF. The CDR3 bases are TGCGCCAGCAGCCAAGAGAGTATAGCGCGGCTGGGTACGCAGTATTTT.

The CDR3 loop is CASSEDRGLNYQPQHF. CDR3 coding DNA: TGTGCCAGTAGTGAGGACAGGGGGCTCAATTATCAGCCCCAGCATTTT. V is TRBV19 and J is TRBJ1-5; 11 bases fit TRBD1. Per germline, CDR1 LNHDA and CDR2 SQIVND (reference sequence). The CDR3 has 16 residues. V lost 5 bases and J lost 5; bases outside the gene matches: 8.

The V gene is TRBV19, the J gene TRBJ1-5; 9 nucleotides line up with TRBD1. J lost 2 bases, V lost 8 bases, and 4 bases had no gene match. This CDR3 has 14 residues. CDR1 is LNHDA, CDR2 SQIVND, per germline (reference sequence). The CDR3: CASHRTGGNQPQHF. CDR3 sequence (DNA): TGTGCCAGTCACCGGACAGGGGGCAATCAGCCCCAGCATTTT.